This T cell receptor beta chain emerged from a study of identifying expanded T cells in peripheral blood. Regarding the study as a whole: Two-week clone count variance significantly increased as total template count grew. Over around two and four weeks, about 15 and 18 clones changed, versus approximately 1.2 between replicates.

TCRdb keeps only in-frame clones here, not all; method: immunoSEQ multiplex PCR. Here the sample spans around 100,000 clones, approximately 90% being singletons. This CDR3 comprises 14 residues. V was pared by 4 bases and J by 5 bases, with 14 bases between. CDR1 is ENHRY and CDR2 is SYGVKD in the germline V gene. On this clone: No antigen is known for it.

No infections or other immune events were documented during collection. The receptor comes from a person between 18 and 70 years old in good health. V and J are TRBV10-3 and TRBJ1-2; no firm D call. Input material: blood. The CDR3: CAISGREEGYGYTF. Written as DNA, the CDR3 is TGTGCCATCAGTGGAAGGGAAGAAGGGTATGGCTACACCTTC.